A few counts support the clone carrying this T cell receptor beta chain. These data originate in a study of blood T cells in healthy people across ages. Trimming shortened V by 2 bases and J by 5 bases, and 25 bases separated the two germline ends. CDR1 and CDR2 from the germline V gene are GTSNPN and SVGIG (reference sequence). The CDR3 runs to 18 residues. PCR was performed a second time for 7 to 11 cycles using a sample-barcoded 5' primer and a J-beta primer mix. A minimum of 3 million CDR3-containing paired-end reads was obtained for each sample. TCRdb recomputed calls from the 5' RACE reads with MiXCR, one row per CDR3 protein. The top ten hold 3.6% of the sample, which has about 630,000 distinct CDR3 sequences, 21% seen once.

V gene TRBV30 combines with J gene TRBJ2-1, with D maybe TRBD2 (5 bases). The sample consisted of blood. The receptor comes from a man between 70 and 80 years old in good health. The CDR3 sequence: CAWSPPRVPSGQNNEQFF. The CDR3 DNA reads as TGTGCCTGGAGTCCCCCCCGGGTTCCCAGCGGCCAGAACAATGAGCAGTTCTTC.